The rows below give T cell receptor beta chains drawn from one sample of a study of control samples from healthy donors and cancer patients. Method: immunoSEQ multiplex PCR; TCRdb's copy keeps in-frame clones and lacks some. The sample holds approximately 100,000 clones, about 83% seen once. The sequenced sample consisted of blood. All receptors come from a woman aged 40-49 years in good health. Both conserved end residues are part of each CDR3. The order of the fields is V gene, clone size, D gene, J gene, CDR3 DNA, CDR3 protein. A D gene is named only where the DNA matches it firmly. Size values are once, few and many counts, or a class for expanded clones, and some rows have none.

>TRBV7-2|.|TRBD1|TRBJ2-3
TGTGCCAGCAGCGGCCGGACAGGGGGCTCAGATACGCAGTATTTT
CASSGRTGGSDTQYF
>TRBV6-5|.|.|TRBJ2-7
TGTGCCAGCAGTTACTCGAACACAGCTCTCTACGAGCAGTACTTC
CASSYSNTALYEQYF
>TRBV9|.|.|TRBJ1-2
TGTGCCAGCAGTAGGGCAGACCGGCGGAGCTATGGCTACACCTTC
CASSRADRRSYGYTF
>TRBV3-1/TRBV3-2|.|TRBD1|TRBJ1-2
TGTGCCAGCAGCCAAGACTTTGGGACAGGGCACTATGGCTACACCTTC
CASSQDFGTGHYGYTF
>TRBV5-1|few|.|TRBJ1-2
TGCGCCAGCAGCCACGGTGGTTTGACAGCCGGACGTTACTATGGCTACACCTTC
CASSHGGLTAGRYYGYTF
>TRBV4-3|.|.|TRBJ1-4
TGCGCCAGCAGCCAAGATAGGGGTAAGGGGAATGAAAAACTGTTTTTT
CASSQDRGKGNEKLFF
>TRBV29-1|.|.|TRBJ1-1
TGCAGCGTTAGAACTTTCTTGGGGGAAGCTGAAGCTTTCTTT
CSVRTFLGEAEAFF
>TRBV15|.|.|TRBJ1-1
TGTGCCACCAGCAGAGATAGTACACAGGGTGAAGCTTTCTTT
CATSRDSTQGEAFF
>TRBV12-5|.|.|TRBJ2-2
TGTGCTAGTGGTTTGGTCGGAGGGGAGCTGTTTTTT
CASGLVGGELFF
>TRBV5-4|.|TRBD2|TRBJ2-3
TGTGCCAGCAGCTTGGGTAAGCGGGGGGCCAGCTCAGATACGCAGTATTTT
CASSLGKRGASSDTQYF
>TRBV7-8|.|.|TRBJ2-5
TGTGCCAGCAGCAGGGGGATCCAGGGGGAGACCCAGTACTTC
CASSRGIQGETQYF
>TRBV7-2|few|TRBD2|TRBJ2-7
TGTGCCAGCAGCTTAGTTAGCGGGGCCCTTCATTCAGAGCAGTACTTC
CASSLVSGALHSEQYF
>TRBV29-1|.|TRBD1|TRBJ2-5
TGCAGCGTAGGACAGGGGGCAGGTTTAGAGACCCAGTACTTC
CSVGQGAGLETQYF
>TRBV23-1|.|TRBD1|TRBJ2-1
TGCGCCAGCAGTCAACTTTGGACAGGGAGAAAAGAAAGGAATGAGCAGTTCTTC
CASSQLWTGRKERNEQFF
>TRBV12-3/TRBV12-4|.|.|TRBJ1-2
TGTGCCAGCAGTAGACGGACAGACAATGGCTACACCTTC
CASSRRTDNGYTF
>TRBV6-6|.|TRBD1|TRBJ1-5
TGTGCCAGCAGTCTTGACAGGGGGCGAGCCTATAGCAATCAGCCCCAGCATTTT
CASSLDRGRAYSNQPQHF
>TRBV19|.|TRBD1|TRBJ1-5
TGTGCCAGTAGTAGCACAGGGGTTATCGATCAGCCCCAGCATTTT
CASSSTGVIDQPQHF
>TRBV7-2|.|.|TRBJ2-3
TGTGCCAGCAGCTTAAGACTAACCACAGATACGCAGTATTTT
CASSLRLTTDTQYF
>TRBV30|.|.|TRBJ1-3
TGTGCCTGGAGTCGGGGAGGCCTCTCTGGAAACACCATATATTTT
CAWSRGGLSGNTIYF
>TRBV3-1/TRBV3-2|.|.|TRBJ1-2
TGTGCCAGCAGCCAGGGGGGGGGCCCCGGCTACACCTTC
CASSQGGGPGYTF
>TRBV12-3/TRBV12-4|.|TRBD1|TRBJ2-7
TGTGCCAGCGGGACAGGGGGAACCTACGAGCAGTACTTC
CASGTGGTYEQYF
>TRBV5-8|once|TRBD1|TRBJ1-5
TGTGCCAGCAGCTTGGGGCGGGAACCACAGGGGGCTAGCAATCAGCCCCAGCATTTT
CASSLGREPQGASNQPQHF
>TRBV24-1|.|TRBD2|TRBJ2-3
TGTGCCACCAGTGATTTGGCGGGAGCTAGCACAGATACGCAGTATTTT
CATSDLAGASTDTQYF
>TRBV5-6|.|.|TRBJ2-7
TGTGCCAGCAGTGCCGGGACCAACTCCTACGAGCAGTACTTC
CASSAGTNSYEQYF
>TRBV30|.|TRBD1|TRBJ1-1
TGTGCCTGCCTGGGACAGGGGCCCACTGAAGCTTTCTTT
CACLGQGPTEAFF
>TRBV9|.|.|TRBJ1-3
TGTGCCAGCAGTCGCTCTGGAAACACCATATATTTT
CASSRSGNTIYF
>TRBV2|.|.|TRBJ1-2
TGTGCCAGCAGTGAGAAGGAGTACGACTATGGCTACACCTTC
CASSEKEYDYGYTF
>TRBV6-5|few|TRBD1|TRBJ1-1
TGTGCCAGCAGTCGGGGACAGGGGAAGCCTTTCTTT
CASSRGQGKPFF
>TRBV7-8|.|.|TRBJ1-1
TGTGCCAGCAGCTTAGTTAGGGTCGGCCCTGAAGCTTTCTTT
CASSLVRVGPEAFF
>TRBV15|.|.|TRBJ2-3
TGTGCCACCAGCTTTAGAACTAGCACAGATACGCAGTATTTT
CATSFRTSTDTQYF
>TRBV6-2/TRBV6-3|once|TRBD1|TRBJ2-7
TGTGCCAGCAGTTACCCGGGACAGAGGAGCTCCTACGAGCAGTACTTC
CASSYPGQRSSYEQYF
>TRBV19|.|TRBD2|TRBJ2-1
TGTGCCAGTAGTATCCACCCGGGACTAGCGGGGGGGCGGGTTCTCATCTATGAGCAGTTCTTC
CASSIHPGLAGGRVLIYEQFF
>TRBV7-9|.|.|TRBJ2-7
TGTGCCAGCAGCTTATCGGGTTCTGGGGAGCAGTACTTC
CASSLSGSGEQYF
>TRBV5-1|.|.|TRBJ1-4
TGCGCCAGCAGCTTGCTCACGGGTAGTAATGAAAAACTGTTTTTT
CASSLLTGSNEKLFF
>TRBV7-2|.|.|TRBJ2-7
TGTGCCAGCAGCCCTCAAAGAAAGATCGAGCAGTACTTC
CASSPQRKIEQYF
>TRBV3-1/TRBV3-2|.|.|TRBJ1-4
TGTGCCAGCAGCCAAAACCCCCTCAAGGGGGGATCTAATGAAAAACTGTTTTTT
CASSQNPLKGGSNEKLFF
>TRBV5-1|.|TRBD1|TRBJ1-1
TGCGCCAGCAGCACCGACAGGGGTGTAGGGGACACTGAAGCTTTCTTT
CASSTDRGVGDTEAFF
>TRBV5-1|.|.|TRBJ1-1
TGCGCCAGTCGTCGGGAGGGAAGACCGAACACTGAAGCTTTCTTT
CASRREGRPNTEAFF
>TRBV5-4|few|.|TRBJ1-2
TGTGCCAGCAGCTTGGTGGACAGAAAAAACTATGGCTACACCTTC
CASSLVDRKNYGYTF
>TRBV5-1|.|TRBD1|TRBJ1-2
TGCGCCAGCAGCTCCGGGGACAGTCGCTATGGCTACACCTTC
CASSSGDSRYGYTF
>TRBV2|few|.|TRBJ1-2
TGTGCCAGCCGCACCGATAGCGCCAATGGCTACACCTTC
CASRTDSANGYTF
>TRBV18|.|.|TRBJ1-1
TGTGCCAGCTCACCAGGGTACACTGAAGCTTTCTTT
CASSPGYTEAFF
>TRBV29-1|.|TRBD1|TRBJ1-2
TGCAGCGTTGAAGCACAGACAGGGGTTTATGGCTACACCTTC
CSVEAQTGVYGYTF
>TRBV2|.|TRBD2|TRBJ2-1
TGTGCCAGCAGGGGCGGGGGATTCAATGAGCAGTTCTTC
CASRGGGFNEQFF
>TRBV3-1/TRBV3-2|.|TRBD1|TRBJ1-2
TGTGCCAGCAGCCTGGGACAGGGCGACTATGGCTACACCTTC
CASSLGQGDYGYTF
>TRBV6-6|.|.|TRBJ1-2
TGTGCCAGCAGTTACGGGGGAGTGAGCTATGGCTACACCTTC
CASSYGGVSYGYTF
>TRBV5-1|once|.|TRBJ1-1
TGCGCCAGCAGCTTCGAGAGCATGAGTGTTGAAGCTTTCTTT
CASSFESMSVEAFF
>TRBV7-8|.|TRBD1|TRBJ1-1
TGTGCCAGCAGCTTAGAAGGACAGGGGAGGAGGTTGCTTTTCTTT
CASSLEGQGRRLLFF
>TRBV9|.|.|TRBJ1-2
TGTGCCAGCAGCCCTTCTACAGGGATATATGGCTACACCTTC
CASSPSTGIYGYTF
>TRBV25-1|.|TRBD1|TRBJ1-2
TGTGCCAGCAGTGAATTTGGGACAGACTATGGCTACACCTTC
CASSEFGTDYGYTF
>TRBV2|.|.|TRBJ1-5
TGTGCCAGCAGCGGGGTGGGTCAGCCCCAGCATTTT
CASSGVGQPQHF
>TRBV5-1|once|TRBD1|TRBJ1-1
TGCGCCAGCAGCGTCGACAGGGGGCGGAACACTGAAGCTTTCTTT
CASSVDRGRNTEAFF
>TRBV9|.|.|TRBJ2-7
TGTGCCAGCAGCGCTACAGGGAACTCCTACGAGCAGTACTTC
CASSATGNSYEQYF